The present entry profiles one T cell receptor beta chain with its context. This sample was included in a study of shared clonotypes between healthy human individuals. This table comes from immunoSEQ multiplex PCR, and its TCRdb copy is limited to in-frame clones, with some not included. The sample carries about 2.3 million clones, 80% to 95% recorded once. The V and J ends lost 1 base and 5 bases respectively, with 9 bases between them. There are 14 residues in the CDR3. In germline, CDR1 is SGHVS, CDR2 FQNEAQ. The sequenced sample was naive CD4+ T cells from PBMCs. Subset of the sample: CD45RA+ positively selected. The TCR comes from a young man in good health. Some clones in this sample may be carry-over from other donors' samples. The chain uses TRBV7-8 and TRBJ1-5, with a possible D match to TRBD1 (6 bases). The CDR3 DNA is TGTGCCAGCAGCTTAGGTAGACAGGATCAGCCCCAGCATTTT. Translating it yields CASSLGRQDQPQHF.